The 2 T cell receptor beta chains in this list originate from one sample, sequenced in a study of blood T cell repertoires in COVID-19. This table comes from immunoSEQ multiplex PCR, and its TCRdb copy is limited to in-frame clones, with some not included. The repertoire holds around 140,000 clones, with around four fifths as singletons. Sample: peripheral blood. The source of these receptors is a human donor in a cohort sampled during active COVID-19.

The chain recombines TRBV2 with TRBJ2-3; D perhaps matches TRBD1 (6 bases). Germline-derived CDR1 and CDR2 are SNHLY and FYNNEI. With 7 bases removed from V and 7 bases from J, the gap between germline ends came to 15 bases. The CDR3 is made up of 13 amino acids. DNA of the CDR3: TGTGCCAGCACTTCGGACAGAGAGAATACGCAGTATTTT. It yields the protein CASTSDRENTQYF.

As to this clone: A much larger clone differs by one base, so this may be a read error. The V gene is TRBV5-1, the J gene TRBJ2-2; 7 bases are a match to TRBD1. The V and J ends lost 2 bases and 1 base, in that order; junction bases with no gene match: 2. The germline V gene has CDR1 SGHRS and CDR2 YFSETQ. The CDR3 contains 15 residues. The CDR3 region is CASSFRTGNTGELFF. DNA of the CDR3: TGCGCCAGCAGCTTTAGGACAGGGAACACCGGGGAGCTGTTTTTT.